Presented here are 20 T cell receptor beta chains from one specimen sequenced in a study of regulatory T cells in long-lasting Graves disease. Building the TCR beta libraries relied on iRepertoire HTBI primers, and CDR3 regions underwent Arm-PCR. TCRdb ran MiXCR on the multiplex PCR reads and lists one entry per CDR3 protein. The sample has over 500,000 distinct CDR3 sequences; 16% are singletons. Time point indicated: newly diagnosed GD, antithyroid drugs for less than 3 months. There was RNA extracted from PBMCs, and the TCR library was made from it. The same data also contributed to another study, on T cells in Graves' hyperthyroidism and ophthalmopathy.

Sequences were derived from peripheral blood mononuclear cells (PBMCs), sampled at new diagnosis, from a patient treated with antithyroid drugs. The receptors stem from a woman between 25 and 40 years old with Graves disease.

This clonotype was recorded at least ten times. The rearrangement links TRBV7-2 to TRBJ2-7, with no clear D. The CDR3 has 11 amino acids. Germline V lookup: CDR1 SGHTA, CDR2 FQGNSA. Trimming left V 4 bases short and J 6 bases short, with 7 bases between. The CDR3 is CASSSFGEQYF. CDR3 sequence (DNA): TGTGCCAGCAGCTCGTTCGGCGAGCAGTACTTC.

The chain couples TRBV18 to TRBJ1-3; the D gene is possibly TRBD1 (6 bases). This CDR3 spans 15 amino acids. CDR1 is KGHSH, CDR2 LQKENI, per germline. Deletions cut 3 bases from V and 0 bases from J, with 9 bases between. In nucleotides, the CDR3 is TGTGCCAGCTCACCGGGCAGGGGCTCTGGAAACACCATATATTTT. Protein product: CASSPGRGSGNTIYF.

Comment on this clonotype: A much more abundant neighbour one base away suggests this may be a read error. The chain employs TRBV7-2 and TRBJ2-2; possible D gene TRBD2, 6 bases. V was cut by 4 bases and J by 4 bases, with 7 bases left in between. The V gene's germline CDR1 is SGHTA and CDR2 FQGNSA. This CDR3 contains 13 residues. The CDR3 loop reads CASSWGVTGELFF. Here the CDR3 DNA reads TGTGCCAGCAGCTGGGGGGTCACCGGGGAGCTGTTTTTT.

This clonotype has ten or more counts. CDR3 in DNA: TGTGCCAGCAGTGAGAGCCGGACGGCTAGCGGGAGGCCTACCTACAATGAGCAGTTCTTC. Protein: CASSESRTASGRPTYNEQFF. The chain is built from TRBV25-1 and TRBJ2-1; 11 nucleotides agree with TRBD2. This CDR3 is 20 amino acids long. V shed 3 bases and J 2 bases; nucleotides not matched to a gene: 15. Per germline, CDR1 MGHDK and CDR2 SYGVNS.

This clonotype was counted ten times or more. The chain is built from TRBV5-1 and TRBJ2-7, with 10 bases that match TRBD2. The CDR3 covers 13 residues. Germline CDR1 SGHRS, CDR2 YFSETQ. V was pared by 6 bases and J by 5 bases, with 5 bases of the junction left unmatched. The CDR3 nucleotides read TGCGCCAGCACACTAGCGGGACCCAACGAGCAGTACTTC. Translated: CASTLAGPNEQYF.

This rearrangement joins TRBV20-1 to TRBJ2-5, with 7 bases lining up with TRBD1. Germline V gene data show CDR1 as DFQATT and CDR2 as SNEGSKA (reference sequence). CDR3 length: 12 amino acids. Trimming took 6 bases from V and 4 from J; bases not matched to a gene: 5. In DNA, the CDR3 is TGCAGTGCCTCTGACAGGGCAGAGACCCAGTACTTC. Amino acids: CSASDRAETQYF.

The chain couples TRBV12-3 or TRBV12-4 to TRBJ2-5; 10 nucleotides agree with TRBD2. This CDR3 region has 16 residues. With V trimmed by 6 bases and J by 3 bases, 10 bases remained unmatched. The CDR3 region is CASRDPLAGAEETQYF. CDR3 coding DNA: TGTGCCAGCAGGGACCCGCTAGCGGGGGCCGAAGAGACCCAGTACTTC.

The V and J genes are TRBV27 and TRBJ2-6; 8 bases match TRBD1. V lost 0 bases and J lost 4; bases outside the gene matches: 2. The V gene's germline CDR1 is MNHEY and CDR2 SMNVEV (reference sequence). The CDR3 consists of 16 residues. The CDR3 region has the DNA TGTGCCAGCAGTTTATCGACAGGGGACGGGGCCAACGTCCTGACTTTC. It codes for CASSLSTGDGANVLTF.

This clonotype turned up a few times. This chain uses TRBV25-1 with TRBJ2-5; 7 positions agree with TRBD1. This CDR3 is built from 16 residues. V lost 3 bases to trimming and J lost 5 bases; unmatched junction nucleotides: 12. CDR1 is MGHDK, CDR2 SYGVNS, per germline. The CDR3 DNA sequence: TGTGCCAGCAGTGATCGGCAAGGGACAGTCAGGGAGACCCAGTACTTC. The encoded protein is CASSDRQGTVRETQYF.

This clonotype has ten or more counts. The chain recombines TRBV7-2 with TRBJ2-1, with 11 nucleotides matching TRBD2. There are 22 residues in the CDR3. Germline V gives CDR1 SGHTA, CDR2 FQGNSA. After removal of 4 bases from V and 0 bases from J, the junction contained 20 bases not matched to a gene. This chain's CDR3 is CASSSKGWASGRLTSSYNEQFF. The CDR3 DNA reads TGTGCCAGCAGCTCCAAAGGATGGGCTAGCGGGAGGTTGACATCCTCCTACAATGAGCAGTTCTTC. Using reference TRBV7-2 and TRBJ2-1 for the parts outside the CDR3, the full variable domain is GAGVSQSPSNKVTEKGKDVELRCDPISGHTALYWYRQSLGQGLEFLIYFQGNSAPDKSGLPSDRFSAERTGGSVSTLTIQRTQQEDSAVYLCASSSKGWASGRLTSSYNEQFFGPGTRLTVL.

This chain connects TRBV28 to TRBJ1-4; weak D call: TRBD1 (6 bases). The CDR3 consists of 17 residues. CDR1 and CDR2 (germline): MDHEN, SYDVKM. The V and J ends lost 4 bases and 5 bases respectively, with 20 bases between them. In nucleotides, the CDR3 is TGTGCCAGCAGTTCGCGTGGTAGAGGACAGCTAAATGAAAAACTGTTTTTT. It encodes CASSSRGRGQLNEKLFF.

This clonotype was detected many times. The V gene is TRBV12-3 or TRBV12-4, the J gene TRBJ2-3; D gene ambiguous. The CDR3 has 13 residues. Trimming cost V 1 base and J 6 bases, with 8 bases left between them. In nucleotides, the CDR3 is TGTGCCAGCAGTTTAGGGGCCGTGGATACGCAGTATTTT. This encodes CASSLGAVDTQYF.

The CDR3 nucleotides read TGTGCCAGCAGCCTCCTTCCTTCGCTGGACAGGGCAACAGATACGCAGTATTTT. Its translation: CASSLLPSLDRATDTQYF. The V call is TRBV3-1, the J call TRBJ2-3, with 8 positions matching TRBD1. V trimming: 4 bases; J trimming: 3 bases; junction bases outside the gene matches: 15. Germline CDR1 LGHDT, CDR2 YNNKEL (reference sequence). The length of the CDR3 is 18 residues.

This clonotype was found many times. The chain is built from TRBV7-2 and TRBJ1-2; a possible D gene is TRBD1 (6 bases). The CDR3 length is 17 residues. V gave up 1 base and J gave up 2 bases, with 17 bases separating them. The V gene's germline CDR1 is SGHTA and CDR2 FQGNSA. CDR3 nucleotides: TGTGCCAGCAGCTTAGGGGGGTTGAGGGACACGAACTATGGCTACACCTTC. This encodes CASSLGGLRDTNYGYTF.

The sample holds many counts of this clonotype. This sequence joins TRBV20-1 and TRBJ1-4; 10 positions match TRBD1. The CDR3 runs 14 residues. Germline values: CDR1 DFQATT, CDR2 SNEGSKA (reference sequence). J was trimmed by 8 bases and V by 6 bases; bases with no gene match: 9. In nucleotides, the CDR3 is TGCAGTGCAGCGAGACAGGGGGCAAGAGAAAAACTGTTTTTT. As protein: CSAARQGAREKLFF.

This clonotype was counted many times. The V and J genes are TRBV28 and TRBJ1-2; 8 bases line up with TRBD1. From germline, CDR1 is MDHEN and CDR2 SYDVKM. The CDR3 runs to 14 residues. V gave up 5 bases and J gave up 3 bases; unmatched junction bases: 5. The CDR3 loop is CASSVTGDHYGYTF. CDR3 nucleotides: TGTGCCAGCAGTGTGACAGGGGATCACTATGGCTACACCTTC.

This clonotype was observed once. The CDR3 DNA reads as TGTGCCAGCAGCTTAGGCGTATCGGATGGCTACACCTTC. Translating it yields CASSLGVSDGYTF. The V call is TRBV7-9, the J call TRBJ1-2, with no clear D. Germline CDR1 is SEHNR and CDR2 is FQNEAQ (reference sequence). Deletions cut 1 base from V and 6 bases from J, with 9 bases between. CDR3 length: 13 residues.

This clonotype was found many times. The V gene is TRBV20-1, the J gene TRBJ1-1; possibly TRBD1 for D (5 bases). The CDR3 is 14 residues long. Germline-derived CDR1 and CDR2 are DFQATT and SNEGSKA (reference sequence). Trimming stripped 5 bases from V and 1 base from J, with 14 bases between. The CDR3 region is CSAPRTGANTEAFF. The CDR3 DNA follows: TGCAGTGCTCCAAGAACAGGCGCGAACACTGAAGCTTTCTTT.

This chain links TRBV28 with TRBJ2-3; 7 positions match TRBD1. Germline V CDR1 and CDR2: MDHEN, SYDVKM. The ends lost 2 bases at V and 5 bases at J; junction bases unmatched: 4. This CDR3 has 14 amino acids. The CDR3 DNA reads as TGTGCCAGCAGTTTAAAGGGGGCACTAGATACGCAGTATTTT. As protein: CASSLKGALDTQYF. The whole variable domain, remainder taken from reference TRBV28 and TRBJ2-3, is DVKVTQSSRYLVKRTGEKVFLECVQDMDHENMFWYRQDPGLGLRLIYFSYDVKMKEKGDIPEGYSVSREKKERFSLILESASTNQTSMYLCASSLKGALDTQYFGPGTRLTVL.

This clonotype was observed a few times. The gene calls are TRBV5-8 and TRBJ1-5; 7 nucleotides line up with TRBD1. Trimming cost V 4 bases and J 4 bases; bases outside gene matches: 11. The CDR3 sequence is 16 residues long. Germline assignment: CDR1 SGHTS and CDR2 YDEGEE. The CDR3 nucleotides read TGTGCCAGCAGCGGCGAACAGGGGACACTAAATCAGCCCCAGCATTTT. The encoded protein is CASSGEQGTLNQPQHF.